This T cell receptor beta chain was captured in a study of T cells in Graves' hyperthyroidism and ophthalmopathy. Overall study results and limits: A model using 13 V-J features told ophthalmopathy apart from stable hyperthyroidism.

Patients aged 18 to 65 had newly diagnosed hyperthyroidism of under 2 months' duration. Exclusion of a patient resulted from uncontrolled infection, other autoimmune disease, pregnancy or lactation. Orbital computed tomography, thyroid ultrasound, serum thyroxine and TRAb, and clinical symptoms together informed the diagnoses. This CDR3 region has 16 residues. J was trimmed by 7 bases and V by 4 bases; bases with no gene match: 6. Germline values: CDR1 SGHDT, CDR2 YYEEEE. Using RNA transcripts as the source, TCR beta CDR3 regions were amplified. RT-PCR in the first round (using the HTBI primer set) targeted the TCR CDR3. MiXCR, run by TCRdb on the multiplex PCR reads, gives a single entry per CDR3 protein. The table records more than 650,000 distinct CDR3 sequences, 11% to 15% of them present only once. This clonotype is a singleton in its sample. The antigen is undetermined.

What was sequenced was blood. The rearrangement joins TRBV5-6 to TRBJ1-6; 12 bases map to TRBD1. This clonotype was obtained from a woman younger than 30 with Graves' hyperthyroidism. As DNA, the CDR3 is TGTGCCAGCAGCCCGGGGGACAGGGGGCGAAATTCACCCCTCCACTTT. Residues: CASSPGDRGRNSPLHF.